This is a list of T cell receptor beta chains from one sample in a study of blood T cell repertoires in COVID-19. Sequencing used immunoSEQ multiplex PCR; TCRdb keeps in-frame clones, though not all of them. Of 400,000 to 450,000 clones in the sample, roughly 88% were seen once. Sequencing input: peripheral blood. Receptors were obtained from a woman younger than 45 with active or convalescent COVID-19. CDR3s include the opening cysteine and the closing phenylalanine or tryptophan. The D gene is left open where the match is weak. A clone size is listed for some rows: how often the clone was seen (once, few, many), or a class if it is expanded.

TRBJ2-3	TRBV5-1	TRBD2	-	CASSPSQLAGVDTQYF	TGCGCCAGCAGCCCCTCCCAACTAGCGGGAGTAGATACGCAGTATTTT
TRBJ1-2	TRBV4-2	TRBD1	few	CASSRAGTGAYGYTF	TGTGCCAGCAGCCGCGCCGGGACAGGGGCCTATGGCTACACCTTC
TRBJ1-2	TRBV6-2/TRBV6-3	-	-	CASSYGQTSNYGYTF	TGTGCCAGCAGTTACGGACAAACTTCTAACTATGGCTACACCTTC
TRBJ2-1	TRBV5-1	-	-	CASSMGTGVYNEQFF	TGCGCCAGCAGCATGGGGACGGGGGTTTACAATGAGCAGTTCTTC
TRBJ1-5	TRBV5-8	-	-	CASSLARSTGSFSNQPQHF	TGTGCCAGCAGCTTGGCTCGGTCTACAGGGAGTTTTAGCAATCAGCCCCAGCATTTT
TRBJ1-2	TRBV5-1	-	-	CASSSNFYGYTF	TGCGCCAGCAGCTCCAACTTCTATGGCTACACCTTC
TRBJ1-4	TRBV4-1	TRBD1	once	CASSQPRGTAQGEKLFF	TGCGCCAGCAGCCAACCACGGGGGACAGCCCAGGGGGAAAAACTGTTTTTT
TRBJ2-1	TRBV5-1	TRBD2	-	CASRRLADNLGSYNEQFF	TGCGCCAGCAGGAGGCTAGCGGACAACTTGGGCTCCTACAATGAGCAGTTCTTC
TRBJ1-5	TRBV6-5	-	-	CASRALGGGGEPQHF	TGTGCCAGCAGAGCCCTTGGGGGGGGAGGAGAGCCCCAGCATTTT
TRBJ2-1	TRBV4-1	TRBD2	-	CASSQHRLALRISYNEQFF	TGCGCCAGCAGCCAACATCGACTAGCGCTCCGAATCTCCTACAATGAGCAGTTCTTC
TRBJ2-7	TRBV7-9	TRBD1	-	CASSFSQQGGYEQYF	TGTGCCAGCAGCTTTTCCCAACAGGGGGGCTACGAGCAGTACTTC
TRBJ1-2	TRBV28	-	-	CASSLTQSYGYTF	TGTGCCAGCAGTTTAACACAGTCCTATGGCTACACCTTC
TRBJ2-3	TRBV18	-	once	CASSTPGVRGDTQYF	TGTGCCAGCTCAACACCGGGTGTTAGGGGAGATACGCAGTATTTT
TRBJ1-5	TRBV30	-	-	CAWSAIQENQPQHF	TGTGCCTGGAGTGCAATACAGGAAAATCAGCCCCAGCATTTT
TRBJ1-1	TRBV6-5	TRBD1	-	CASSPGGLTEAFF	TGTGCCAGCAGTCCAGGGGGCTTAACTGAAGCTTTCTTT
TRBJ2-1	TRBV4-1	-	-	CASSQGAGPDRKNNEQFF	TGCGCCAGCAGCCAAGGTGCTGGGCCCGACAGGAAGAACAATGAGCAGTTCTTC
TRBJ1-2	TRBV2	-	once	CASSEDVPRGPTF	TGTGCCAGCAGTGAAGACGTCCCCAGGGGCCCCACCTTC
TRBJ1-2	TRBV5-5	TRBD1	-	CASSLPGGDNYGYTF	TGTGCCAGCAGCTTGCCAGGGGGCGACAACTATGGCTACACCTTC
TRBJ1-5	TRBV30	TRBD1	-	CAWATGWNQPQHF	TGTGCCTGGGCGACAGGGTGGAATCAGCCCCAGCATTTT
TRBJ2-1	TRBV10-3	TRBD2	-	CAITQRTSGGSYNEQFF	TGTGCCATCACCCAGAGGACTAGCGGGGGGTCCTACAATGAGCAGTTCTTC
TRBJ2-5	TRBV18	-	-	CASSPPSRDSQETQYF	TGTGCCAGCTCACCACCGTCGAGGGACTCCCAAGAGACCCAGTACTTC
TRBJ2-7	TRBV6-5	TRBD2	-	CASSRTSGGADEQYF	TGTGCCAGCAGCAGGACTAGCGGGGGGGCGGACGAGCAGTACTTC
TRBJ2-3	TRBV6-1	-	-	CASSESRVTDTQYF	TGTGCCAGCAGTGAATCCCGGGTCACAGATACGCAGTATTTT
TRBJ1-1	TRBV3-1/TRBV3-2	-	-	CASSPTGTEAFF	TGTGCCAGCAGCCCAACGGGAACTGAAGCTTTCTTT
TRBJ1-6	TRBV19	-	-	CASSIRDMGSPLHF	TGTGCCAGTAGTATCCGGGACATGGGGTCACCCCTCCACTTT
TRBJ2-1	TRBV7-2	-	-	CASSLDEWSSYNEQFF	TGTGCCAGCAGCTTAGATGAGTGGAGCTCCTACAATGAGCAGTTCTTC
TRBJ1-1	TRBV2	TRBD1	-	CASGTGTNTEAFF	TGTGCCAGCGGGACAGGGACGAACACTGAAGCTTTCTTT
TRBJ1-4	TRBV4-1	-	-	CASSPAFPATNEKLFF	TGCGCCAGCAGCCCAGCGTTTCCTGCAACTAATGAAAAACTGTTTTTT
TRBJ2-7	TRBV6-6	TRBD2	once	CASSSSTSYPYEQYF	TGTGCCAGCAGTTCGTCGACTAGCTACCCGTACGAGCAGTACTTC
TRBJ1-1	TRBV6-5	-	-	CASFPGIQNTEAFF	TGTGCCAGCTTTCCAGGGATTCAGAACACTGAAGCTTTCTTT
TRBJ1-2	TRBV19	-	-	CASSIDSGYYGYTF	TGTGCCAGTAGTATAGATTCGGGGTACTATGGCTACACCTTC
TRBJ2-7	TRBV3-1/TRBV3-2	-	-	CASSQVLDNYEQYF	TGTGCCAGCAGCCAAGTTTTGGACAACTACGAGCAGTACTTC
TRBJ2-5	TRBV7-9	TRBD2	-	CASSPALAGVIAEQTQYF	TGTGCCAGCAGCCCGGCGTTAGCGGGAGTAATAGCGGAACAGACCCAGTACTTC
TRBJ1-1	TRBV10-3	TRBD1	-	CAISEERTGGLEAFF	TGTGCCATCAGTGAGGAAAGGACAGGTGGATTGGAAGCTTTCTTT
TRBJ2-7	TRBV6-5	TRBD1	-	CASRPGDRDYEQYF	TGTGCCAGCAGACCGGGGGACAGGGACTACGAGCAGTACTTC
TRBJ1-1	TRBV10-3	TRBD1	-	CAISGTVNTEAFF	TGTGCCATCAGCGGGACAGTAAACACTGAAGCTTTCTTT
TRBJ1-3	TRBV6-5	-	-	CATVYTGNTIYF	TGTGCCACCGTATACACTGGAAACACCATATATTTT
TRBJ1-6	TRBV3-1/TRBV3-2	-	-	CASSQRRAQGLRSPLHF	TGTGCCAGCAGCCAAAGGAGGGCCCAAGGTTTACGGTCACCCCTCCACTTT
TRBJ2-7	TRBV11-2	TRBD2	-	CASSPLAVSSYEQYF	TGTGCCAGCAGCCCACTAGCGGTGAGCTCCTACGAGCAGTACTTC
TRBJ2-7	TRBV4-1	-	once	CASSQESKLAYEQYF	TGCGCCAGCAGCCAAGAATCAAAGCTAGCCTACGAGCAGTACTTC
TRBJ1-2	TRBV4-2	-	-	CASSQVGQGYGYTF	TGTGCCAGCAGCCAAGTGGGGCAGGGGTATGGCTACACCTTC
TRBJ2-1	TRBV7-2	-	-	CASSPRAGVFDPFF	TGTGCCAGCAGCCCCAGGGCAGGGGTTTTTGATCCGTTCTTC
TRBJ1-4	TRBV10-1	TRBD1	-	CASSEPVGQGREKLFF	TGCGCCAGCAGTGAGCCGGTGGGACAGGGGCGCGAAAAACTGTTTTTT
TRBJ2-1	TRBV4-1	TRBD2	-	CASSQGGGSYNEQFF	TGCGCCAGCAGCCAAGGCGGGGGGTCCTACAATGAGCAGTTCTTC
TRBJ1-2	TRBV12-2	-	-	CASRLADSATGGYTF	TGTGCAAGTCGCTTAGCGGATAGCGCAACGGGTGGCTACACCTTC
TRBJ1-5	TRBV5-1	-	-	CASSLAGTLNQPQHF	TGCGCCAGCAGCTTGGCCGGGACACTAAATCAGCCCCAGCATTTT
TRBJ1-5	TRBV30	-	-	CAWSVLGRGLNQPQHF	TGTGCCTGGAGTGTACTGGGCAGGGGTCTCAATCAGCCCCAGCATTTT
TRBJ1-1	TRBV21-1	-	-	CASSPRRGRLNTEAFF	TGTGCCAGCAGCCCGAGGAGGGGACGGCTGAACACTGAAGCTTTCTTT
TRBJ1-1	TRBV27	-	once	CASSVQGENTEAFF	TGTGCCAGCAGCGTCCAGGGCGAGAACACTGAAGCTTTCTTT
TRBJ2-1	TRBV29-1	-	-	CSVAGANEQFF	TGCAGCGTTGCAGGGGCGAATGAGCAGTTCTTC
TRBJ1-5	TRBV6-5	-	-	CASSTDSNQPQHF	TGTGCCAGCAGTACAGATAGCAATCAGCCCCAGCATTTT
TRBJ2-7	TRBV13	-	-	CASSLDGDPREQYF	TGTGCCAGCAGCTTAGACGGGGATCCACGGGAGCAGTACTTC
TRBJ1-5	TRBV6-5	TRBD1	-	CASGQGARSNQPQHF	TGTGCCAGCGGACAGGGGGCGAGGAGCAATCAGCCCCAGCATTTT
TRBJ2-7	TRBV2	TRBD1	once	CASSVQGAVYEQYF	TGTGCCAGCAGTGTACAGGGGGCGGTCTACGAGCAGTACTTC
TRBJ2-7	TRBV12-5	-	few	CASGLDLGVEAWEQYF	TGTGCTAGTGGTTTGGATTTGGGAGTCGAGGCGTGGGAGCAGTACTTC
TRBJ1-5	TRBV4-1	-	-	CASSQDPGGQPQHF	TGCGCCAGCAGCCAAGATCCGGGGGGTCAGCCCCAGCATTTT